The 17 T cell receptor beta chains below were found in one sample sequenced in a study of blood T cell repertoires in COVID-19. Sequencing used immunoSEQ multiplex PCR; TCRdb keeps in-frame clones, though not all of them. Of approximately 150,000 clones in the sample, about four fifths are singletons; the top ten hold about 3.4%. The sample was PBMCs or T cells enriched from blood (not recorded which). The receptors were gathered from a woman in her forties or fifties with acute COVID-19.

The chain has TRBV4-1 and TRBJ2-7; D not resolved. In germline, CDR1 is MGHRA, CDR2 YSYEKL. The V end was cut by 0 bases, the J end by 4 bases, with 10 bases between. This CDR3 is 14 amino acids long. The CDR3 sequence is CASSQETAGYEQYF. The CDR3 bases are TGCGCCAGCAGCCAAGAGACTGCCGGTTACGAGCAGTACTTC.

The chain recombines TRBV13 with TRBJ2-2; perhaps TRBD1 as D (6 bases). CDR1 is PRHDT and CDR2 is FYEKMQ in the germline V gene (reference sequence). CDR3 length equals 15 residues. The germline V and J ends were trimmed by 1 base and 5 bases, with 11 bases remaining between them. The CDR3 here is CASSLVGGRTGELFF. CDR3 DNA: TGTGCCAGCAGCTTAGTTGGGGGCAGAACCGGGGAGCTGTTTTTT.

V and J are TRBV18 and TRBJ1-1, with no clear D. The CDR3 runs 15 residues. Trimming stripped 4 bases from V and 1 base from J, with 13 bases between. Germline CDR1 and CDR2: KGHSH and LQKENI. The DNA of the CDR3 is TGTGCCAGCTCACAGGGCCAGGCGGGGAACACTGAAGCTTTCTTT. It specifies CASSQGQAGNTEAFF.

This clone was detected only a few times. The CDR3 loop reads CASSSSGQSDEQYF. CDR3 DNA sequence: TGCGCCAGCAGCTCCTCGGGACAGAGCGACGAGCAGTACTTC. The V call is TRBV5-1, the J call TRBJ2-7, with 7 bases aligning to TRBD1. The CDR3 has 14 residues. Germline trimming cut 3 bases from V and 5 bases from J; bases unmatched to any gene: 8. Germline assignment: CDR1 SGHRS and CDR2 YFSETQ.

J is TRBJ2-7 and V is TRBV6-1; 7 positions agree with TRBD2. CDR3 length: 14 residues. Germline CDR1 MNHNS, CDR2 SASEGT. Losses at the gene ends were 1 base for V and 2 bases for J; bases not matched to a gene: 2. The CDR3 is CASSEGGGPYEQYF. The CDR3 bases are TGTGCCAGCAGTGAAGGCGGGGGTCCCTACGAGCAGTACTTC.

The chain has TRBV9 and TRBJ1-5; unclear D gene. CDR3 length: 15 residues. CDR1 SGDLS and CDR2 YYNGEE come from the germline V gene. Trimming took off 4 bases at V and 3 bases at J, with 14 bases between the two ends. The CDR3 sequence: CASSLRWRNNQPQHF. The CDR3 coding sequence is TGTGCCAGCAGCCTGAGATGGCGGAACAATCAGCCCCAGCATTTT.

The chain has TRBV3-1 (or the pseudogene TRBV3-2) and TRBJ1-3, with TRBD1 as a possible D gene (6 bases). Trimming cost V 4 bases and J 0 bases, with 13 bases left between them. CDR3 length: 16 amino acids. The germline CDR1 and CDR2 sequences are LGHDT and YNNKEL (reference sequence). Here the CDR3 reads CASSPQVDSSGNTIYF. The CDR3 DNA reads as TGTGCCAGCAGCCCTCAGGTGGACAGCTCTGGAAACACCATATATTTT.

The rearrangement uses TRBV3-1 (or the pseudogene TRBV3-2) and TRBJ2-2; D may be TRBD2 (6 bases). Germline assignment: CDR1 LGHDT and CDR2 YNNKEL (reference sequence). The CDR3 has 15 amino acids. Trimming cost V 0 bases and J 4 bases, with 9 bases left between them. This CDR3 is CASSQDQEGTGELFF. CDR3 DNA: TGTGCCAGCAGCCAAGATCAGGAGGGCACCGGGGAGCTGTTTTTT.

The CDR3 loop is CASRGRSGGRETQYF. CDR3 nucleotides: TGTGCCAGCAGAGGGCGGTCGGGAGGGAGGGAGACCCAGTACTTC. The chain couples TRBV2 to TRBJ2-5, with TRBD2 matching over 8 bases. The CDR3 spans 15 residues. Looked up from germline, CDR1 is SNHLY and CDR2 is FYNNEI. V shed 6 bases, J shed 5 bases, and the junction held 11 bases outside the gene matches. The entire variable domain, with the rest obtained from reference TRBV2 and TRBJ2-5, is as follows: EPEVTQTPSHQVTQMGQEVILRCVPISNHLYFYWYRQILGQKVEFLVSFYNNEISEKSEIFDDQFSVERPDGSNFTLKIRSTKLEDSAMYFCASRGRSGGRETQYFGPGTRLLVL.

The J gene is TRBJ2-7, the V gene TRBV5-1; 9 bases fit TRBD1. V lost 0 bases, J lost 11 bases, and 3 bases stayed unmatched. CDR3 size: 12 residues. Germline loops: CDR1 SGHRS, CDR2 YFSETQ. The CDR3 reads CASSLVGQGEYF. CDR3 nucleotide sequence: TGCGCCAGCAGCTTGGTGGGACAGGGAGAGTACTTC. Complete variable domain (other parts from reference TRBV5-1 and TRBJ2-7): KAGVTQTPRYLIKTRGQQVTLSCSPISGHRSVSWYQQTPGQGLQFLFEYFSETQRNKGNFPGRFSGRQFSNSRSEMNVSTLELGDSALYLCASSLVGQGEYFGPGTRLTVT.

The genes are TRBV7-9 and TRBJ1-6; TRBD1 aligns across 10 bases. This CDR3 comprises 16 residues. CDR1 SEHNR and CDR2 FQNEAQ come from the germline V gene (reference sequence). V dropped 1 base and J dropped 7; count of bases not matched to a gene: 4. CDR3 residues: CASSLDWTGGNSPLHF. The CDR3 DNA follows: TGTGCCAGCAGCTTAGACTGGACAGGGGGGAATTCACCCCTCCACTTT.

Here the CDR3 DNA reads TGTGCCAGCAGCCAAGATCTCGGAGGGAGTGGGGCCTATGGCTACACCTTC. This gives the protein CASSQDLGGSGAYGYTF. The chain couples TRBV3-1 (or the pseudogene TRBV3-2) to TRBJ1-2, with D possibly TRBD1 on 5 matching bases. Trimming removed 0 bases from V and 4 bases from J, with 18 bases in between. Germline loops: CDR1 LGHDT, CDR2 YNNKEL (reference sequence). The CDR3 covers 17 residues.

The rearrangement joins TRBV2 to TRBJ1-2; D is undetermined. CDR1 and CDR2 from the germline V gene are SNHLY and FYNNEI. This CDR3 contains 13 residues. V dropped 6 bases and J dropped 7 bases, with 15 bases sitting between them. The CDR3 DNA follows: TGTGCCAGCAGCGGAACATCGGGGTTTGGCTACACCTTC. It encodes CASSGTSGFGYTF.

The genes are TRBV7-8 and TRBJ1-2; TRBD1 agrees at 7 bases. Germline trimming cut 0 bases from V and 5 bases from J; bases unmatched to any gene: 9. The CDR3 is 16 amino acids. Germline CDR1 SGHVS, CDR2 FQNEAQ. The CDR3 nucleotides read TGTGCCAGCAGCTTAGCCCCAGGGGGATCTGGGTATGGCTACACCTTC. Protein sequence: CASSLAPGGSGYGYTF.

This rearrangement joins TRBV12-3 or TRBV12-4 to TRBJ1-2, with a possible D match to TRBD1 (5 bases). The length of the CDR3 is 13 residues. V lost 6 bases and J lost 8, with 16 bases in between. The CDR3 nucleotides read TGTGCCAGCAGGGACGGGACTGCGGGGGGCTACACCTTC. As protein: CASRDGTAGGYTF.

The V gene is TRBV28, the J gene TRBJ2-7; 12 nucleotides line up with TRBD2. Germline assignment: CDR1 MDHEN and CDR2 SYDVKM. This CDR3 spans 16 amino acids. After removal of 7 bases from V and 2 bases from J, the junction contained 9 bases not matched to a gene. Here the CDR3 DNA reads TGTGCCAGCACCTTCCAAACTAGCGGGGGGACCTACGAGCAGTACTTC. It encodes CASTFQTSGGTYEQYF.

V gene TRBV27 combines with J gene TRBJ1-2; unclear D gene. V was shortened by 3 bases and J by 4 bases, with 9 bases between the two germline ends. Germline V gene sequence: CDR1 MNHEY, CDR2 SMNVEV (reference sequence). CDR3 length equals 13 residues. The CDR3 loop reads CASSLRVSYGYTF. The CDR3 DNA is TGTGCCAGCAGTTTGAGGGTTTCCTATGGCTACACCTTC.